One sample yielded the 22 T cell receptor beta chains listed below, sequenced in a study of technical replicates of blood from several donors. TCRdb keeps only in-frame clones here, not all; method: immunoSEQ multiplex PCR. Of 91,000 or so clones listed, around 96% are singletons. Specimen: T cells isolated from PBMCs. These receptors all stem from a human donor in good health.

The V call is TRBV2, the J call TRBJ2-7, with 9 bases that match TRBD1. Germline CDR1 and CDR2: SNHLY and FYNNEI. Unmatched junction bases numbered 6, after V lost 7 bases and J lost 2 bases. The CDR3 is made up of 14 amino acids. The CDR3: CASMETGGPYEQYF. The CDR3 nucleotides are TGTGCCAGCATGGAGACAGGGGGGCCCTACGAGCAGTACTTC.

This rearrangement joins TRBV27 to TRBJ2-3, with a tentative D call TRBD1 (6 bases). The CDR3 has 17 residues. Germline V gene lookup returns CDR1 MNHEY and CDR2 SMNVEV (reference sequence). The ends were cut back, 4 bases at V and 4 bases at J, with 21 bases in the middle. In DNA, the CDR3 is TGTGCCAGCAGTTATATCCCGGTGGGCAACAGGGCAGATACGCAGTATTTT. Its translation: CASSYIPVGNRADTQYF.

V usage is TRBV6-1 and J usage is TRBJ2-7; D gene unclear. The CDR3 is 12 amino acids. Per germline, CDR1 MNHNS and CDR2 SASEGT. V lost 8 bases to trimming and J lost 2 bases, with 10 bases between them. CDR3 residues: CASFNGPYEQYF. Here the CDR3 DNA reads TGTGCCAGCTTTAACGGTCCCTACGAGCAGTACTTC.

The chain is built from TRBV7-6 and TRBJ2-7; 7 nucleotides match TRBD2. This CDR3 spans 16 amino acids. Germline CDR1 reads SGHVS; CDR2 reads FNYEAQ. V lost 3 bases, J lost 7 bases, and 15 bases stayed unmatched. The CDR3 DNA reads as TGTGCCAGCAGCTTGAGAGTAGGTAGCGGGTGGTGGGAGCAGTACTTC. It encodes CASSLRVGSGWWEQYF.

The sample holds a few counts of this clone. The V call is TRBV30, the J call TRBJ1-5; no clear D. Germline V lookup: CDR1 GTSNPN, CDR2 SVGIG (reference sequence). V dropped 2 bases and J dropped 3 bases, with 8 bases sitting between them. This CDR3 contains 13 residues. The CDR3 loop reads CAWSLELNQPQHF. CDR3 nucleotide sequence: TGTGCCTGGAGTTTGGAGCTCAATCAGCCCCAGCATTTT.

This chain uses TRBV7-9 with TRBJ1-1; TRBD1 aligns across 7 bases. Germline V gene sequence: CDR1 SEHNR, CDR2 FQNEAQ (reference sequence). The CDR3 loop spans 13 amino acids. V gave up 5 bases and J gave up 5 bases; unmatched junction bases: 5. The CDR3 spells CASSPGGKTEAFF. CDR3 DNA sequence: TGTGCCAGCAGCCCAGGGGGTAAAACTGAAGCTTTCTTT.

The CDR3, as DNA: TGTGCCAGCAGCAGGGGACAGGGGCTTTCTAGCACAGATACGCAGTATTTT. Its protein product is CASSRGQGLSSTDTQYF. This chain links TRBV5-8 with TRBJ2-3, with 10 positions matching TRBD1. Germline trimming cut 4 bases from V and 0 bases from J; bases unmatched to any gene: 8. This CDR3 contains 17 residues. Germline CDR1 SGHTS, CDR2 YDEGEE.

The chain links TRBV6-5 to TRBJ2-6, with unresolved D. The CDR3 runs to 15 residues. V was shortened by 5 bases and J by 1 base, with 9 bases between the two germline ends. Germline V lookup: CDR1 MNHEY, CDR2 SVGAGI. The CDR3 region has the DNA TGTGCCAGCAGTGCCAGTGTTTCTGGGGCCAACGTCCTGACTTTC. Protein product: CASSASVSGANVLTF.

V and J are TRBV19 and TRBJ1-1, with D possibly being TRBD1 (5 bases). V was clipped by 2 bases and J by 6 bases, with 16 bases between them. This CDR3 region has 15 residues. Germline assignment: CDR1 LNHDA and CDR2 SQIVND (reference sequence). CDR3 residues: CASSIQGGLSAEAFF. Written as DNA, the CDR3 is TGTGCCAGTAGTATACAGGGAGGGTTGAGCGCTGAAGCTTTCTTT.

The chain uses TRBV11-2 and TRBJ2-7; 13 nucleotides align to TRBD2. V gave up 5 bases and J gave up 4 bases; unmatched junction bases: 2. Germline V gives CDR1 SGHAT, CDR2 FQNNGV. The CDR3 loop spans 14 amino acids. The CDR3 is CASSQGLAGYEQYF. DNA of the CDR3: TGTGCCAGCAGCCAGGGACTAGCGGGGTACGAGCAGTACTTC. The full variable domain, its missing parts supplied by reference TRBV11-2 and TRBJ2-7, is EAGVAQSPRYKIIEKRQSVAFWCNPISGHATLYWYQQILGQGPKLLIQFQNNGVVDDSQLPKDRFSAERLKGVDSTLKIQPAKLEDSAVYLCASSQGLAGYEQYFGPGTRLTVT.

The chain links TRBV5-4 to TRBJ2-4; TRBD2 matches at 9 bases. The length of the CDR3 is 16 residues. Germline V gene sequence: CDR1 SGHNT, CDR2 YYREEE (reference sequence). The ends lost 3 bases at V and 3 bases at J; junction bases unmatched: 7. The CDR3 DNA follows: TGTGCCAGCAGCTGGGAAGCGGGAGGTGGCAAAAACATTCAGTACTTC. It encodes CASSWEAGGGKNIQYF.

The chain carries TRBV9 and TRBJ2-3; TRBD2 matches at 12 bases. The CDR3 is made up of 17 amino acids. In germline, CDR1 is SGDLS, CDR2 YYNGEE. Trimming took 0 bases from V and 3 from J; bases not matched to a gene: 5. CDR3 sequence reads: CASSVDPSGGGTDTQYF. The CDR3 nucleotides are TGTGCCAGCAGCGTAGATCCTAGCGGGGGGGGGACAGATACGCAGTATTTT.

The rearrangement links TRBV5-1 to TRBJ1-4; TRBD1 is a possible D gene (5 bases). V was clipped by 5 bases and J by 4 bases, with 12 bases between them. The CDR3 is 14 residues long. Looked up from germline, CDR1 is SGHRS and CDR2 is YFSETQ. CDR3 loop: CASREDSLNEKLFF. CDR3 in DNA: TGCGCCAGCAGGGAAGACAGCCTTAATGAAAAACTGTTTTTT.

The chain uses TRBV7-9 and TRBJ1-1; D unclear. The CDR3 is 13 residues long. Germline CDR1 is SEHNR and CDR2 is FQNEAQ (reference sequence). The V end was cut by 5 bases, the J end by 7 bases, with 14 bases between. The chain's CDR3 is CASSAGLEYEAFF. In nucleotides, the CDR3 is TGTGCCAGCAGCGCAGGACTGGAATATGAAGCTTTCTTT.

J is TRBJ2-1 and V is TRBV7-2; 11 bases are shared with TRBD2. V was pared by 1 base and J by 5 bases, with 1 base of the junction left unmatched. This CDR3 contains 15 residues. CDR1 is SGHTA and CDR2 is FQGNSA in the germline V gene. The CDR3 DNA follows: TGTGCCAGCAGCTTAGGGGGACTAGCGGACAATGAGCAGTTCTTC. Amino acids: CASSLGGLADNEQFF.

V gene TRBV6-1 combines with J gene TRBJ2-5; 9 bases are shared with TRBD2. The tail of the sequence fits TRBJ2-7 better, so the J call may be wrong. Germline values: CDR1 MNHNS, CDR2 SASEGT. The CDR3 sequence is 13 residues long. DNA for the CDR3: TGTGCCAGCAGTGGACTAGCGGTCTACGAGCAGTACTTC. Amino acid sequence: CASSGLAVYEQYF.

The V gene is TRBV7-8, the J gene TRBJ1-4; TRBD1 aligns across 7 bases. V lost 1 base, J lost 8 bases, and 4 bases stayed unmatched. The CDR3 has 14 residues. Germline V gene sequence: CDR1 SGHVS, CDR2 FQNEAQ. The CDR3 coding sequence is TGTGCCAGCAGCTTAGGAACAGGGGAGGAAAAACTGTTTTTT. It specifies CASSLGTGEEKLFF.

J is TRBJ2-6 and V is TRBV21-1; TRBD2 is the table's D call and was not checked against the DNA. TRBV21-1 has pseudogene status. The CDR3 spans 14 residues. DNA of the CDR3: TGTGCCGTTATGAGTGACTCTGGGGCCAACGTCCTGACTTTC. Translation: CAVMSDSGANVLTF.

The chain recombines TRBV11-2 with TRBJ2-1, with TRBD2 identical over 9 bases. After removal of 9 bases from V and 7 bases from J, the junction contained 10 bases not matched to a gene. This CDR3 spans 14 amino acids. The germline V gene encodes CDR1 SGHAT and CDR2 FQNNGV. The CDR3 DNA reads TGTGCCAGTTCAAGGGGACTAGCAGAGAATGAGCAGTTCTTC. Amino acids: CASSRGLAENEQFF.

The rearrangement joins TRBV6-6 to TRBJ2-1; 9 bases map to TRBD2. The germline gives CDR1 MNHNY, CDR2 SVGAGI (reference sequence). J lost 7 bases, V lost 2 bases, and 9 bases had no gene match. This CDR3 contains 16 residues. CDR3 loop: CASSYQRGGGGNEQFF. The CDR3 DNA reads as TGTGCCAGCAGTTACCAACGCGGGGGGGGAGGAAATGAGCAGTTCTTC.

The chain joins TRBV27 to TRBJ2-1; D unclear. Germline assignment: CDR1 MNHEY and CDR2 SMNVEV (reference sequence). The CDR3 is 15 amino acids. Trimming removed 2 bases from V and 8 bases from J, with 16 bases in between. The CDR3 nucleotides read TGTGCCAGCAGTTTAGGCCCTAGTCCTTCGGATGAGCAGTTCTTC. Protein product: CASSLGPSPSDEQFF.

The V call is TRBV14, the J call TRBJ2-7, with D perhaps matching TRBD1 (6 bases). Germline CDR1 SGHDN, CDR2 FVKESK. Trimming took 5 bases from V and 0 from J, leaving 11 bases between them. The CDR3 is 14 residues long. CDR3: CASSLGAVSYEQYF. The CDR3 DNA reads TGTGCCAGCAGCTTGGGGGCGGTCTCCTACGAGCAGTACTTC.